This T cell receptor (beta chain) was documented in a study of Tregs in tolerant kidney transplant recipients. Study results and limitations: The small number of patients limits these findings pending further validation. Expanding Tregs on activated donor B cells appeared to best identify donor-specific TCRbeta clones.

As to this clone: Its antigen is still unknown.

CDR1 is SEHNR, CDR2 FQNEAQ, per germline (reference sequence). The CDR3 runs to 16 residues. V was clipped by 2 bases and J by 3 bases; unmatched bases: 6. Clones were read by immunoSEQ multiplex PCR, and TCRdb kept only the in-frame ones, dropping some. The table shows about 64,000 clones, with around 87% occurring only once. Recipients received nonmyeloablative bone marrow transplants from related graft donors, with transient mixed chimerism. Unstimulated Tregs (CD4+CD25+CD127-) and CD4+CD25- non-Tregs were sorted from PBMCs. This receptor was obtained from a human patient who received a combined kidney and bone marrow transplant. The graft donor may have given rise to some T cells. This chain joins TRBV7-9 and TRBJ2-2; TRBD1 agrees at 7 bases. Here the sequenced sample was CD4+ T cells from blood (PBMCs), taken 6 months after the transplant. In DNA form, the CDR3 reads TGTGCCAGCAGCTTATTCCGGGACAGCTACACCGGGGAGCTGTTTTTT. Translating gives CASSLFRDSYTGELFF.